The 4 T cell receptor beta chains in this list originate from one sample, sequenced in a study of T cells in Graves' hyperthyroidism and ophthalmopathy (dated 2019 in TCRdb). Libraries were made using multiplex PCR. TCRdb lists the instrument as Illumina HiSeq 2000. The TCR beta CDR3 regions were amplified from the RNA transcripts. A first-round RT-PCR of the TCR CDR3 used the HTBI primer set with the Qiagen OneStep RT-PCR kit. Through fastp at Q25 and MiXCR, TCRdb rebuilt clones from the public reads, retaining in-frame beta chains. Identical CDR3 protein sequences are pooled into one entry, listed with their most common genes and DNA. The sample profile shows approximately 740,000 distinct CDR3 sequences; 11% to 15% of them were found once. 9.5% to 13% of the sample is taken by the ten largest. Sequencing used blood. These receptors all come from a young woman with Graves' hyperthyroidism.

This chain joins TRBV10-3 and TRBJ2-7; D unclear. The germline V and J ends were trimmed by 6 bases and 0 bases, with 9 bases remaining between them. The V gene's germline CDR1 is ENHRY and CDR2 SYGVKD. The CDR3 totals 13 residues. The CDR3 region is CAISTGSSYEQYF. In DNA form, the CDR3 reads TGTGCCATCAGCACGGGCTCCTCCTACGAGCAGTACTTC.

The table lists this clonotype with a few counts. The chain couples TRBV10-3 to TRBJ2-2, with D uncertain. The germline V and J ends were trimmed by 8 bases and 4 bases, with 8 bases remaining between them. Per the germline V gene, CDR1 is ENHRY and CDR2 is SYGVKD. The CDR3 extends over 12 amino acids. The CDR3 loop reads CAIGSATGELFF. CDR3 DNA sequence: TGTGCCATCGGCTCCGCCACCGGGGAGCTGTTTTTT.

V usage is TRBV11-2 and J usage is TRBJ2-1; 8 bases align to TRBD1. The trim removed 4 bases at V and 9 bases at J, leaving 5 bases unmatched. This CDR3 spans 13 amino acids. Germline assignment: CDR1 SGHAT and CDR2 FQNNGV. Written as DNA, the CDR3 is TGTGCCAGCAGCTCACAGGGGGTGGGTGAGCAGTTCTTC. Translation gives CASSSQGVGEQFF. Complete variable domain (other parts from reference TRBV11-2 and TRBJ2-1): EAGVAQSPRYKIIEKRQSVAFWCNPISGHATLYWYQQILGQGPKLLIQFQNNGVVDDSQLPKDRFSAERLKGVDSTLKIQPAKLEDSAVYLCASSSQGVGEQFFGPGTRLTVL.

This sequence joins TRBV15 and TRBJ2-4; 8 positions agree with TRBD2. The CDR3 loop spans 16 amino acids. After removal of 0 bases from V and 8 bases from J, the junction contained 9 bases not matched to a gene. CDR1 and CDR2 from the germline V gene are LNHNV and YYDKDF (reference sequence). Here the CDR3 reads CATSRDPTGGQDIQYF. In DNA form, the CDR3 reads TGTGCCACCAGCAGAGATCCAACGGGAGGGCAAGACATTCAGTACTTC. The full variable domain, rest sourced from reference TRBV15 and TRBJ2-4, is DAMVIQNPRYQVTQFGKPVTLSCSQTLNHNVMYWYQQKSSQAPKLLFHYYDKDFNNEADTPDNFQSRRPNTSFCFLDIRSPGLGDTAMYLCATSRDPTGGQDIQYFGAGTRLSVL.